The 12 T cell receptor beta chains in this list originate from one sample, sequenced in a study of cytomegalovirus exposure and HLA in healthy donors (dated by TCRdb to 2016 to 2017). The method was the immunoSEQ multiplex PCR assay. For the multiplex PCR, a mixture combining 60 forward primers for TCR Vbeta segments and 13 reverse primers for TCR Jbeta segments was used. TCRdb limited this immuneACCESS table to in-frame rearrangements with V and J called. A share of clones is missing; checked studies link under half to unresolved V genes, and the rest is unexplained. Within this sample are 95,000 to 130,000 clones, with 8.5% to 10% of them counted one time only. 2.5% to 3.5% of the sample goes to the ten largest clones. The sample comprised PBMCs. All receptors come from a man between 25 and 39 years old in good health and CMV-seronegative.

The genes are TRBV19 and TRBJ1-4, with D maybe TRBD1 (5 bases). Germline CDR1 is LNHDA and CDR2 is SQIVND (reference sequence). Trimming shortened V by 5 bases and J by 8 bases, and 21 bases separated the two germline ends. CDR3 length: 16 residues. The CDR3 DNA sequence: TGTGCCAGTAGTCGAGACGTCAGGGTGGGGAGGGAAAAACTGTTTTTT. Protein sequence: CASSRDVRVGREKLFF.

This clone was detected only a few times. The chain carries TRBV2 and TRBJ2-6, with TRBD1 identical over 10 bases. From germline, CDR1 is SNHLY and CDR2 FYNNEI. Trimming at V came to 5 bases and at J to 0 bases, leaving 1 base not matched to a gene. CDR3 length equals 16 residues. CDR3 region: CASSRTGGSGANVLTF. CDR3 DNA sequence: TGTGCCAGCAGTCGGACAGGGGGCTCTGGGGCCAACGTCCTGACTTTC.

The chain is built from TRBV2 and TRBJ2-7; 7 positions match TRBD1. After removal of 4 bases from V and 4 bases from J, the junction contained 7 bases not matched to a gene. Germline CDR1 and CDR2: SNHLY and FYNNEI. The CDR3 length is 14 residues. The CDR3 here is CASSGQGSGYEQYF. The CDR3, as DNA: TGTGCCAGCAGTGGACAGGGCAGTGGGTACGAGCAGTACTTC. Full variable domain (missing parts from reference TRBV2 and TRBJ2-7): EPEVTQTPSHQVTQMGQEVILRCVPISNHLYFYWYRQILGQKVEFLVSFYNNEISEKSEIFDDQFSVERPDGSNFTLKIRSTKLEDSAMYFCASSGQGSGYEQYFGPGTRLTVT.

The V and J genes are TRBV25-1 and TRBJ2-3; the D gene is possibly TRBD2 (5 bases). Germline V gene data show CDR1 as MGHDK and CDR2 as SYGVNS. Between the trimmed V and J ends, which lost 4 bases and 1 base, there was a span of 9 bases. This CDR3 has 14 amino acids. The CDR3 reads CASSVGARTDTQYF. The CDR3 region has the DNA TGTGCCAGCAGTGTGGGAGCTCGCACAGATACGCAGTATTTT.

The chain employs TRBV6-4 and TRBJ2-1, with TRBD2 identical over 8 bases. Germline trimming cut 4 bases from V and 2 bases from J; bases unmatched to any gene: 7. In germline, CDR1 is MRHNA, CDR2 SNTAGT. This CDR3 comprises 16 residues. The CDR3 nucleotides read TGTGCCAGCAGTGTGGACCGGGGGGGCCCCTACAATGAGCAGTTCTTC. Protein: CASSVDRGGPYNEQFF.

The chain carries TRBV5-1 and TRBJ2-1; TRBD2 is a possible D gene (5 bases). Trimming stripped 4 bases from V and 2 bases from J, with 10 bases between. Germline V gives CDR1 SGHRS, CDR2 YFSETQ. The CDR3 extends over 14 amino acids. This chain's CDR3 is CASSLPGTYNEQFF. In nucleotides, the CDR3 is TGCGCCAGCAGCCTCCCGGGGACCTACAATGAGCAGTTCTTC.

This clone occurred a few times. The J gene is TRBJ2-3, the V gene TRBV27; 8 positions match TRBD2. CDR3 length: 16 residues. From germline, CDR1 is MNHEY and CDR2 SMNVEV (reference sequence). J lost 4 bases, V lost 6 bases, and 12 bases had no gene match. The CDR3 reads CASRPPGLVISDTQYF. The CDR3 DNA reads as TGTGCCAGCAGACCCCCGGGACTAGTGATCTCAGATACGCAGTATTTT.

V gene TRBV5-5 combines with J gene TRBJ1-2; TRBD1 matches at 9 bases. The CDR3 has 13 residues. The germline V gene has CDR1 SGHKS and CDR2 YYEKEE (reference sequence). Trimming removed 4 bases from V and 7 bases from J; junction bases left unmatched: 5. The CDR3 spells CASSRQGVSGYTF. CDR3 sequence (DNA): TGTGCCAGCAGCCGACAGGGGGTTAGTGGCTACACCTTC.

Only a few counts were recorded for this clone. The CDR3 spells CASSYQGMNTEAFF. For the CDR3, the DNA is TGTGCCAGCAGTTACCAGGGTATGAACACTGAAGCTTTCTTT. The chain carries TRBV6-5 and TRBJ1-1; tentative D call: TRBD1 (5 bases). The V end was cut by 2 bases, the J end by 0 bases, with 7 bases between. The CDR3 is 14 amino acids. In germline, CDR1 is MNHEY, CDR2 SVGAGI.

This clone was seen only a few times. This chain links TRBV4-1 with TRBJ2-2, with TRBD2 matching 15 bases. The V gene end was trimmed by 2 bases and the J gene end by 1 base; junction bases not matched to a gene: 11. The germline V gene encodes CDR1 MGHRA and CDR2 YSYEKL. The CDR3 contains 21 residues. CDR3 nucleotides: TGCGCCAGCAGCCAAAACCACCTTACGGGACTAGCGGGAGGGAACACCGGGGAGCTGTTTTTT. This gives the protein CASSQNHLTGLAGGNTGELFF.

This clone came up a few times. The chain uses TRBV28 and TRBJ2-3, with D perhaps TRBD2 (6 bases). Germline V lookup: CDR1 MDHEN, CDR2 SYDVKM. V lost 5 bases to trimming and J lost 2 bases, with 20 bases between them. CDR3 length: 17 residues. The CDR3 DNA reads as TGTGCCAGCAGTCCGGCGTCTGGAGGGATATACACAGATACGCAGTATTTT. It yields the protein CASSPASGGIYTDTQYF.

This chain uses TRBV28 with TRBJ2-7; 10 nucleotides align to TRBD2. J was trimmed by 4 bases and V by 7 bases; bases with no gene match: 16. Germline CDR1 and CDR2: MDHEN and SYDVKM. The CDR3 has 17 residues. Here the CDR3 reads CASTPIRVAGGLYEQYF. The CDR3 DNA reads TGTGCCAGCACCCCGATTCGAGTAGCGGGAGGATTGTACGAGCAGTACTTC.